This T cell receptor beta chain was captured by sequencing in a study of control samples from healthy donors and cancer patients. The ends were cut back, 11 bases at V and 9 bases at J, with 23 bases in the middle. CDR1 is ENHRY and CDR2 is SYGVKD in the germline V gene. This CDR3 spans 13 amino acids. Measured with immunoSEQ multiplex PCR; TCRdb has only the in-frame clones, and not every one. The sample includes approximately 150,000 clones, roughly 91% of them seen just once. This sequence joins TRBV10-3 and TRBJ2-7, with a tentative D call TRBD2 (6 bases). This TCR came from a man aged 50 to 60 with head and neck cancer. The sequencing sample was made of PBMCs. The CDR3 protein is CASEVRPGEVQYF. The CDR3, as DNA: TGTGCCTCAGAGGTTAGGCCTGGGGAGGTGCAGTACTTC.